The rows below give T cell receptor beta chains drawn from one sample of a study of blood T cell repertoires in COVID-19. Assay used: immunoSEQ multiplex PCR; TCRdb lists only in-frame clones, some missing. The data contain some 200,000 clones, roughly 84% of them singletons. Input material: peripheral blood. The receptors here all came from a woman over 75 with COVID-19, enrolled during active disease. Both conserved end residues are part of each CDR3. Fields, in order: D gene, V gene, CDR3 length, clone size, J gene, CDR3 protein, CDR3 DNA. The D gene is left open where the match is weak. Part of the rows lack a size; the others show once, few, many or a class for expanded clones.

D gene: -
V gene: TRBV18
CDR3 length: 12
clone size: -
J gene: TRBJ2-2
CDR3 protein: CASSPDSWELFF
CDR3 DNA: TGTGCCAGCTCGCCCGACAGTTGGGAGCTGTTTTTT

D gene: TRBD2
V gene: TRBV30
CDR3 length: 14
clone size: -
J gene: TRBJ2-1
CDR3 protein: CAWNSGGTYNEQFF
CDR3 DNA: TGTGCCTGGAATAGCGGGGGTACCTACAATGAGCAGTTCTTC

D gene: TRBD1
V gene: TRBV3-1/TRBV3-2
CDR3 length: 15
clone size: -
J gene: TRBJ1-1
CDR3 protein: CASSLGTEPNTEAFF
CDR3 DNA: TGTGCCAGCAGCCTTGGGACAGAGCCGAACACTGAAGCTTTCTTT

D gene: TRBD2
V gene: TRBV5-6
CDR3 length: 16
clone size: -
J gene: TRBJ2-3
CDR3 protein: CASSLGLTSGGDTQYF
CDR3 DNA: TGTGCCAGCAGCTTGGGCCTGACTAGCGGGGGTGATACGCAGTATTTT

D gene: -
V gene: TRBV7-2
CDR3 length: 15
clone size: -
J gene: TRBJ1-3
CDR3 protein: CASSPPGAPGNTIYF
CDR3 DNA: TGTGCCAGCAGTCCCCCTGGGGCACCTGGAAACACCATATATTTT

D gene: -
V gene: TRBV6-1
CDR3 length: 11
clone size: once
J gene: TRBJ2-1
CDR3 protein: CASSERNEQFF
CDR3 DNA: TGTGCCAGCAGTGAGAGGAATGAGCAGTTCTTC

D gene: TRBD1
V gene: TRBV29-1
CDR3 length: 14
clone size: -
J gene: TRBJ1-4
CDR3 protein: CSVGQGETNEKLFF
CDR3 DNA: TGCAGCGTTGGACAGGGGGAAACTAATGAAAAACTGTTTTTT

D gene: -
V gene: TRBV11-2
CDR3 length: 12
clone size: -
J gene: TRBJ1-1
CDR3 protein: CASSPQNTEAFF
CDR3 DNA: TGTGCCAGCAGCCCCCAGAACACTGAAGCTTTCTTT

D gene: -
V gene: TRBV4-2
CDR3 length: 15
clone size: -
J gene: TRBJ1-6
CDR3 protein: CASRRSGDFNSPLHF
CDR3 DNA: TGTGCCAGCAGGAGGTCTGGCGATTTTAATTCACCCCTCCACTTT

D gene: -
V gene: TRBV6-5
CDR3 length: 11
clone size: -
J gene: TRBJ1-1
CDR3 protein: CAGATITEAFF
CDR3 DNA: TGTGCCGGGGCCACTATCACTGAAGCTTTCTTT

D gene: TRBD2
V gene: TRBV19
CDR3 length: 19
clone size: -
J gene: TRBJ2-6
CDR3 protein: CASSIGLAGGVAGANVLTF
CDR3 DNA: TGTGCCAGTAGTATTGGGCTAGCGGGGGGTGTCGCTGGGGCCAACGTCCTGACTTTC

D gene: TRBD2
V gene: TRBV27
CDR3 length: 15
clone size: -
J gene: TRBJ2-3
CDR3 protein: CASSLPGGYTDTQYF
CDR3 DNA: TGTGCCAGCAGTTTACCGGGGGGGTACACAGATACGCAGTATTTT

D gene: -
V gene: TRBV12-3/TRBV12-4
CDR3 length: 13
clone size: -
J gene: TRBJ2-1
CDR3 protein: CASRSTHEHEQFF
CDR3 DNA: TGTGCCAGCAGATCAACTCATGAACATGAGCAGTTCTTC

D gene: TRBD1
V gene: TRBV6-5
CDR3 length: 13
clone size: -
J gene: TRBJ1-1
CDR3 protein: CASSGLVTGRAFF
CDR3 DNA: TGTGCCAGCAGCGGATTAGTGACAGGGAGGGCTTTCTTT

D gene: -
V gene: TRBV30
CDR3 length: 12
clone size: -
J gene: TRBJ1-4
CDR3 protein: CAWKGEGRALFF
CDR3 DNA: TGTGCCTGGAAGGGGGAAGGGAGGGCGCTGTTTTTT

D gene: TRBD1
V gene: TRBV6-5
CDR3 length: 12
clone size: -
J gene: TRBJ1-1
CDR3 protein: CASRAGQGAAFF
CDR3 DNA: TGTGCCAGCAGGGCTGGACAGGGGGCCGCTTTCTTT